Presented here are 19 T cell receptor beta chains from one specimen sequenced in a study of blood T cell repertoires in COVID-19. Sequencing was performed with immunoSEQ multiplex PCR; in TCRdb, only in-frame clones are kept and a portion is missing. The sample holds almost 300,000 clones, over 85% seen once. The sample was peripheral blood. Receptors were obtained from a woman in her twenties or thirties with COVID-19, enrolled during active disease.

V usage is TRBV28 and J usage is TRBJ2-7, with 10 bases fitting TRBD1. Germline CDR1 reads MDHEN; CDR2 reads SYDVKM. Trimming took 7 bases from V and 6 from J; bases not matched to a gene: 9. This CDR3 spans 14 amino acids. CDR3 sequence reads: CASKERGQGIEQYF. Written as DNA, the CDR3 is TGTGCCAGCAAGGAGCGGGGACAGGGGATCGAGCAGTACTTC.

The J gene is TRBJ2-5, the V gene TRBV4-1; D is uncertain. In germline, CDR1 is MGHRA, CDR2 YSYEKL. The CDR3 length is 12 residues. The germline V and J ends were trimmed by 4 bases and 4 bases, with 7 bases remaining between them. CDR3 DNA sequence: TGCGCCAGCAGCCTCTCAGGAGAGACCCAGTACTTC. Protein sequence: CASSLSGETQYF.

The V and J genes are TRBV4-1 and TRBJ1-4; D is possibly TRBD1 (6 bases). The CDR3 has 16 residues. In germline, CDR1 is MGHRA, CDR2 YSYEKL. With 1 base removed from V and 5 bases from J, the gap between germline ends came to 14 bases. The CDR3 bases are TGCGCCAGCAGCCAAGTTTCACAGGGATTAAATGAAAAACTGTTTTTT. Its translation is CASSQVSQGLNEKLFF.

The J gene is TRBJ1-1, the V gene TRBV7-8; D is undetermined. Germline assignment: CDR1 SGHVS and CDR2 FQNEAQ. The CDR3 is 13 amino acids. V was pared by 5 bases and J by 1 base, with 8 bases between. CDR3 residues: CASSLSANTEAFF. The CDR3 DNA sequence: TGTGCCAGCAGCCTCAGTGCGAACACTGAAGCTTTCTTT.

The chain has TRBV19 and TRBJ2-7; 9 bases map to TRBD1. Germline CDR1 and CDR2: LNHDA and SQIVND (reference sequence). Trimming cost V 5 bases and J 2 bases; bases outside gene matches: 10. This CDR3 comprises 16 residues. CDR3 in DNA: TGTGCCAGTAGTTCCCCGGGACAGGGATCAACCTACGAGCAGTACTTC. Protein: CASSSPGQGSTYEQYF.

This CDR3 is CAWSVRSGTPKFNQPQHF. In DNA, the CDR3 is TGTGCCTGGAGTGTACGTTCCGGGACACCGAAATTCAATCAGCCCCAGCATTTT. The genes are TRBV30 and TRBJ1-5; tentative D call: TRBD1 (6 bases). Trimming left V 0 bases short and J 3 bases short, with 21 bases between. Germline V gene lookup returns CDR1 GTSNPN and CDR2 SVGIG (reference sequence). The CDR3 runs to 18 residues.

The CDR3 sequence: CAPGSFNYGYTF. CDR3 sequence (DNA): TGTGCCCCGGGGAGTTTTAACTATGGCTACACCTTC. This sequence joins TRBV28 and TRBJ1-2; D is unresolved. Germline CDR1 reads MDHEN; CDR2 reads SYDVKM. The CDR3 has 12 residues. V was clipped by 11 bases and J by 1 base, with 11 bases between them.

This clone was recorded a few times. The sample holds other DNA sequences that translate to the same CDR3. CDR3 residues: CASSPSPGTVSYEQYF. The CDR3 nucleotides are TGCGCCAGCAGCCCTTCGCCCGGGACAGTCTCCTACGAGCAGTACTTC. This chain links TRBV5-1 with TRBJ2-7, with 7 bases identical to TRBD1. The V and J ends lost 4 bases and 0 bases, in that order; junction bases with no gene match: 10. This CDR3 is 16 amino acids long. Germline CDR1 is SGHRS and CDR2 is YFSETQ. Full variable domain (outside the CDR3, taken from reference TRBV5-1 and TRBJ2-7): KAGVTQTPRYLIKTRGQQVTLSCSPISGHRSVSWYQQTPGQGLQFLFEYFSETQRNKGNFPGRFSGRQFSNSRSEMNVSTLELGDSALYLCASSPSPGTVSYEQYFGPGTRLTVT.

The chain combines TRBV28 with TRBJ1-6; D uncertain. With 11 bases removed from V and 7 bases from J, the gap between germline ends came to 15 bases. The CDR3 length is 13 residues. Germline CDR1 MDHEN, CDR2 SYDVKM. CDR3 sequence: CAGRRPGNSPLHF. The CDR3 nucleotides are TGTGCCGGAAGGAGGCCCGGGAATTCACCCCTCCACTTT. The full variable domain, rest sourced from reference TRBV28 and TRBJ1-6, is DVKVTQSSRYLVKRTGEKVFLECVQDMDHENMFWYRQDPGLGLRLIYFSYDVKMKEKGDIPEGYSVSREKKERFSLILESASTNQTSMYLCAGRRPGNSPLHFGNGTRLTVT.

J is TRBJ1-3 and V is TRBV14, with D unresolved. The V gene's germline CDR1 is SGHDN and CDR2 FVKESK. The CDR3 is 14 residues long. With 4 bases removed from V and 0 bases from J, the gap between germline ends came to 7 bases. CDR3 coding DNA: TGTGCCAGCAGCCTGTCCAACTCTGGAAACACCATATATTTT. Its translation: CASSLSNSGNTIYF.

CDR3: CASSPRGTGNGELFF. In nucleotides, the CDR3 is TGTGCCAGCAGCCCCCGGGGGACAGGGAACGGGGAGCTGTTTTTT. This chain links TRBV9 with TRBJ2-2, with 9 bases aligning to TRBD1. This CDR3 spans 15 amino acids. Germline CDR1 and CDR2: SGDLS and YYNGEE. V lost 4 bases and J lost 7; bases outside the gene matches: 8.

This sequence joins TRBV3-1 (or the pseudogene TRBV3-2) and TRBJ1-1; possible D gene TRBD1, 5 bases. Trimming removed 7 bases from V and 3 bases from J, with 12 bases in between. Germline CDR1 and CDR2: LGHDT and YNNKEL (reference sequence). CDR3 size: 13 residues. The CDR3 loop reads CASKSLRDTEAFF. The DNA for the CDR3 is TGTGCCAGCAAGTCCCTCAGGGACACTGAAGCTTTCTTT.

The chain is built from TRBV27 and TRBJ2-3; possible D gene TRBD2, 5 bases. Between the trimmed V and J ends, which lost 8 bases and 8 bases, there was a span of 11 bases. The CDR3 length is 11 residues. Germline V CDR1 and CDR2: MNHEY, SMNVEV (reference sequence). The CDR3 bases are TGTGCCAGCCGTTCGGGGAGTACGCAGTATTTT. Protein product: CASRSGSTQYF.

The genes are TRBV3-1 (or the pseudogene TRBV3-2) and TRBJ1-3; D is undetermined. V gave up 0 bases and J gave up 7 bases, with 13 bases separating them. Germline lookup yields CDR1 LGHDT and CDR2 YNNKEL (reference sequence). CDR3 length: 15 residues. CDR3 DNA: TGTGCCAGCAGCCAAGAATCAGAGGGCGAGAACACCATATATTTT. It codes for CASSQESEGENTIYF.

The CDR3 sequence: CASSLGRTNYGYTF. In nucleotides, the CDR3 is TGTGCCAGCAGCTTGGGCAGAACCAACTATGGCTACACCTTC. The chain is built from TRBV13 and TRBJ1-2; D is unclear. Per germline, CDR1 PRHDT and CDR2 FYEKMQ (reference sequence). The CDR3 length is 14 residues. V was clipped by 3 bases and J by 2 bases, with 10 bases between them.

The chain is built from TRBV2 and TRBJ1-1, with D perhaps matching TRBD1 (6 bases). V was shortened by 1 base and J by 3 bases, with 9 bases between the two germline ends. Germline V lookup: CDR1 SNHLY, CDR2 FYNNEI. The CDR3 consists of 14 residues. The CDR3: CASSEVRGYTEAFF. For the CDR3, the DNA is TGTGCCAGCAGTGAAGTAAGGGGGTACACTGAAGCTTTCTTT.

V usage is TRBV7-9 and J usage is TRBJ2-7; D is possibly TRBD2 (5 bases). The CDR3 runs to 16 residues. Germline V gives CDR1 SEHNR, CDR2 FQNEAQ (reference sequence). V was clipped by 5 bases and J by 0 bases, with 17 bases between them. The CDR3 is CASSPQEPAASYEQYF. CDR3 coding DNA: TGTGCCAGCAGCCCCCAGGAACCAGCGGCCTCCTACGAGCAGTACTTC.

The rearrangement links TRBV12-5 to TRBJ2-7; the match to TRBD1 covers 8 bases. V trimming: 3 bases; J trimming: 2 bases; junction bases outside the gene matches: 3. CDR1 LGHNT and CDR2 FRNRAP come from the germline V gene. This CDR3 contains 14 residues. The CDR3 sequence: CASGFGTGPYEQYF. The CDR3 DNA sequence: TGTGCTAGTGGTTTCGGGACAGGACCCTACGAGCAGTACTTC. Full variable domain (rest looked up from reference TRBV12-5 and TRBJ2-7): DARVTQTPRHKVTEMGQEVTMRCQPILGHNTVFWYRQTMMQGLELLAYFRNRAPLDDSGMPKDRFSAEMPDATLATLKIQPSEPRDSAVYFCASGFGTGPYEQYFGPGTRLTVT.

The V gene is TRBV27, the J gene TRBJ2-7, with 8 bases fitting TRBD2. The trim removed 6 bases at V and 5 bases at J, leaving 12 bases unmatched. Germline CDR1 MNHEY, CDR2 SMNVEV (reference sequence). The CDR3 spans 15 residues. CDR3: CASRALRGGRHEQYF. The CDR3 DNA follows: TGTGCCAGCAGGGCGCTCCGGGGGGGCAGGCACGAGCAGTACTTC.